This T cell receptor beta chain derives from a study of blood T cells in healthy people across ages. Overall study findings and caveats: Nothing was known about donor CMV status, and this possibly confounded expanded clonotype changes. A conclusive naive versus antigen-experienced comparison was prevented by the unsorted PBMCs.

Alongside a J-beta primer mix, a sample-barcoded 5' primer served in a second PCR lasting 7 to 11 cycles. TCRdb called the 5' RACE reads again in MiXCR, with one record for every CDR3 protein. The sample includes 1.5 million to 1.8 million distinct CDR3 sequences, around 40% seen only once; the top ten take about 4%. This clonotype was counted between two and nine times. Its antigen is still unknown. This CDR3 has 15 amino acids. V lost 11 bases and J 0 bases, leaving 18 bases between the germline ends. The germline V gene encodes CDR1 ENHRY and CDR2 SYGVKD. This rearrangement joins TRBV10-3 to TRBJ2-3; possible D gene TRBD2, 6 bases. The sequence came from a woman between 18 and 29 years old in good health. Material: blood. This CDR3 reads CASHVGGSSTDTQYF. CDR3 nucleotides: TGTGCCTCCCATGTGGGAGGCTCTAGCACAGATACGCAGTATTTT.